This T cell receptor beta chain was captured by sequencing in a study of cytomegalovirus exposure and HLA in healthy donors. This CDR3 spans 16 amino acids. The V end was cut by 3 bases, the J end by 5 bases, with 19 bases between. Germline lookup yields CDR1 SGHRS and CDR2 YFSETQ. The PCR ran on 60 Vbeta and 13 Jbeta primers. Profiling relied on immunoSEQ multiplex PCR, and the TCRdb table lists in-frame clones only, not all of them. The table has under 200,000 clones, over 70% seen once. The clonotype was recovered from a woman in her fifties or sixties in good health and CMV-seropositive. Sequenced input: PBMCs. This chain uses TRBV5-1 with TRBJ2-3, with TRBD1 as a possible D gene (6 bases). The CDR3 sequence: CASSYGQTPTRDTQYF. As DNA, the CDR3 is TGCGCCAGCAGCTACGGACAGACCCCGACCCGAGATACGCAGTATTTT.